One T cell receptor beta chain is described in this entry. Donors comprised only Caucasian adults living in Nashville, Tennessee. This sample stems from a study of shared clonotypes between healthy human individuals. V shed 4 bases and J shed 0 bases, with 10 bases lying between them. Per the germline V gene, CDR1 is SGHNT and CDR2 is YYREEE (reference sequence). The CDR3 is made up of 14 amino acids. Replicate sorted-subset PCRs were loaded with around 200 ng DNA, 25,000 to 30,000 T cell genomes. The repertoire was sequenced with immunoSEQ multiplex PCR; TCRdb's copy has only in-frame clones and lacks some. The table lists 650,000 to 700,000 clones, about 90% of them singletons.

The specimen was memory CD8+ T cells from PBMCs. As for subset: CD45RO+ cells pooled with CCR7-negative TemRA cells. The sequence came from a man younger than 30 in good health. Some clones in this sample may be carry-over from other donors' samples. V is TRBV5-4 and J is TRBJ1-2; D is unclear. Written as DNA, the CDR3 is TGTGCCAGCAGCCAGGACGGCGCTAACTATGGCTACACCTTC. Its translation: CASSQDGANYGYTF. Together with reference TRBV5-4 and TRBJ1-2, the CDR3 gives the full variable domain: ETGVTQSPTHLIKTRGQQVTLRCSSQSGHNTVSWYQQALGQGPQFIFQYYREEENGRGNFPPRFSGLQFPNYSSELNVNALELDDSALYLCASSQDGANYGYTFGSGTRLTVV.